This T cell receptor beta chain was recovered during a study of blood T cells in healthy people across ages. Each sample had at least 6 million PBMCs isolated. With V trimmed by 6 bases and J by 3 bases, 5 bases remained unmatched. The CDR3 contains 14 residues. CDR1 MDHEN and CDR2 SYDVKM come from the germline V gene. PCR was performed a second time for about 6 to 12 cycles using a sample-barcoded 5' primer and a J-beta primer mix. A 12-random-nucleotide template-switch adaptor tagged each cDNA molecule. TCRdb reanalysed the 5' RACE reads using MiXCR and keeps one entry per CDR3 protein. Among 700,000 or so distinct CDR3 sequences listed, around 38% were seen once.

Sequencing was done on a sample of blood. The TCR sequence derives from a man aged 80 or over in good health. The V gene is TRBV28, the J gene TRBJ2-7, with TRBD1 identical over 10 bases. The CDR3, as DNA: TGTGCCAGCAGACCGGGACAGGGGCGCTACGAGCAGTACTTC. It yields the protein CASRPGQGRYEQYF.